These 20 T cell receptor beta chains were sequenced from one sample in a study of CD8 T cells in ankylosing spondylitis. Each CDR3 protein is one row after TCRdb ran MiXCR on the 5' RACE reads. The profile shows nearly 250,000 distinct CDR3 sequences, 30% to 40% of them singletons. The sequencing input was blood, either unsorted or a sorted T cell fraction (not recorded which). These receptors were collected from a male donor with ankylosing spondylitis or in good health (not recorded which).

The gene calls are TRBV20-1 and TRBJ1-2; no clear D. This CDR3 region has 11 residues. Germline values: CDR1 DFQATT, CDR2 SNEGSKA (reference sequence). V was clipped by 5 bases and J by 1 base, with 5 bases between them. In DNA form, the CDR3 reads TGCAGTGCTTGGATTAACTATGGCTACACCTTC. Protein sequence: CSAWINYGYTF.

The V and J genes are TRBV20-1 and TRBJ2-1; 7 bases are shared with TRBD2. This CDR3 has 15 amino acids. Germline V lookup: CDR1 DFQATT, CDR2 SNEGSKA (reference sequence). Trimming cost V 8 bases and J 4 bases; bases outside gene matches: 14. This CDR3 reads CSFLPPRDYYNEQFF. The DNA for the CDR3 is TGCAGTTTCCTTCCGCCTCGGGACTATTACAATGAGCAGTTCTTC.

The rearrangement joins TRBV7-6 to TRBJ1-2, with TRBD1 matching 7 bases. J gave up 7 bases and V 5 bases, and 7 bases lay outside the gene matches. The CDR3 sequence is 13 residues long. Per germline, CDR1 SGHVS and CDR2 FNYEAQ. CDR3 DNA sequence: TGTGCCAGCAGCGCCCTGACAGGGTTTGGCTACACCTTC. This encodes CASSALTGFGYTF.

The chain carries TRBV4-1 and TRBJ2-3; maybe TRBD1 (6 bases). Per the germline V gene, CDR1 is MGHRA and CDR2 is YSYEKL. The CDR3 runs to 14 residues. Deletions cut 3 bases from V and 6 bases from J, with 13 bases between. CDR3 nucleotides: TGCGCCAGCAGCCACCCGACAGGTGGGGATACGCAGTATTTT. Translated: CASSHPTGGDTQYF.

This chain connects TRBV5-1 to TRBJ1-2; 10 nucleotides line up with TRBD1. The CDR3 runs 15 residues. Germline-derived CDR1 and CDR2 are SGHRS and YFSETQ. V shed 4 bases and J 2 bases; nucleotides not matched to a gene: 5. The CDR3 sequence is CASSPADRGNYGYTF. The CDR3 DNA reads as TGCGCCAGCAGCCCTGCGGACAGGGGGAACTATGGCTACACCTTC. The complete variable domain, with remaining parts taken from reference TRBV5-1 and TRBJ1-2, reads KAGVTQTPRYLIKTRGQQVTLSCSPISGHRSVSWYQQTPGQGLQFLFEYFSETQRNKGNFPGRFSGRQFSNSRSEMNVSTLELGDSALYLCASSPADRGNYGYTFGSGTRLTVV.

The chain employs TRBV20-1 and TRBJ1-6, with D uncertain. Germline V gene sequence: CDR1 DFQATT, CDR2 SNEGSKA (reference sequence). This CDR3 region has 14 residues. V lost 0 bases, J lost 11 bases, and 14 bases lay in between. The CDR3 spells CSARDPSITAPLHF. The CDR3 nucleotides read TGCAGTGCTAGAGATCCCTCTATAACGGCACCCCTCCACTTT.

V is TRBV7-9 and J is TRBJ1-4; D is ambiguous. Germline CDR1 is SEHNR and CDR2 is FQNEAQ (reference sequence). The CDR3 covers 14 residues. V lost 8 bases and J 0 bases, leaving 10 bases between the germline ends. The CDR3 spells CASRSLATNEKLFF. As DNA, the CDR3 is TGTGCCAGCCGCTCACTTGCAACTAATGAAAAACTGTTTTTT.

CDR3 sequence reads: CASSSSSSKETQYF. The CDR3 nucleotides are TGCGCCAGCAGCTCGTCGTCATCGAAAGAGACCCAGTACTTC. J is TRBJ2-5 and V is TRBV5-1, with D uncertain. The CDR3 contains 14 residues. V lost 3 bases and J lost 3, with 12 bases in between. From germline, CDR1 is SGHRS and CDR2 YFSETQ. Complete variable domain (other parts from reference TRBV5-1 and TRBJ2-5): KAGVTQTPRYLIKTRGQQVTLSCSPISGHRSVSWYQQTPGQGLQFLFEYFSETQRNKGNFPGRFSGRQFSNSRSEMNVSTLELGDSALYLCASSSSSSKETQYFGPGTRLLVL.

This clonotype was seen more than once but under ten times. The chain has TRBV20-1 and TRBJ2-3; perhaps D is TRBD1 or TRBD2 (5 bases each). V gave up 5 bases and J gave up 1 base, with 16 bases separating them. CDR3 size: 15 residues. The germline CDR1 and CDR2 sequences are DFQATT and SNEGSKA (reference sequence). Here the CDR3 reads CSAPGGGGGTDTQYF. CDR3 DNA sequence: TGCAGTGCTCCCGGTGGTGGGGGAGGCACAGATACGCAGTATTTT.

Written as DNA, the CDR3 is TGCAGTGCTAGAGATTGGGAGCAGGGTAAAGAGACCCAGTACTTC. It is translated as CSARDWEQGKETQYF. The chain couples TRBV20-1 to TRBJ2-5; D may match TRBD1 or TRBD2 (5 bases each). Between the trimmed V and J ends, which lost 0 bases and 3 bases, there was a span of 14 bases. The CDR3 covers 15 residues. Looked up from germline, CDR1 is DFQATT and CDR2 is SNEGSKA (reference sequence).

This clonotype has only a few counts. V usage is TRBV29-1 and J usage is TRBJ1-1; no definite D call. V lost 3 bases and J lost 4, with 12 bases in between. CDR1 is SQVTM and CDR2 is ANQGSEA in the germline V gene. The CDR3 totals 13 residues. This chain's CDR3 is CSVEGQSGTEAFF. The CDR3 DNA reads TGCAGCGTTGAGGGCCAGTCGGGCACTGAAGCTTTCTTT.

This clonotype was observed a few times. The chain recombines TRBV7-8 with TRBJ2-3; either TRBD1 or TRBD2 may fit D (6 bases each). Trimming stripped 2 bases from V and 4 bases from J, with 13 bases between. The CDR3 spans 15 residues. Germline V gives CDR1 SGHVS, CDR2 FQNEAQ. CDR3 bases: TGTGCCAGCAGCTTATTAGGGGGGCACCCAGATACGCAGTATTTT. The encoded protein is CASSLLGGHPDTQYF.

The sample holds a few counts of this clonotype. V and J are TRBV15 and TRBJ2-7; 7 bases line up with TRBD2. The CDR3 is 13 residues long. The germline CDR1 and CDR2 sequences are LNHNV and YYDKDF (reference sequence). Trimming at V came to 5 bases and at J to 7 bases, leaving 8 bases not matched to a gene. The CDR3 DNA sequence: TGTGCCACCAGCGTGTTAGCGGGTCGAGAGCAGTACTTC. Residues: CATSVLAGREQYF.

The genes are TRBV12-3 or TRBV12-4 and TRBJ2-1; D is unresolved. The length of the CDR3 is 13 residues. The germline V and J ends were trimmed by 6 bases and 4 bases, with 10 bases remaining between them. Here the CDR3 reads CASSPPPYNEQFF. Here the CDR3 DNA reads TGTGCCAGCAGCCCCCCCCCTTACAATGAGCAGTTCTTC.

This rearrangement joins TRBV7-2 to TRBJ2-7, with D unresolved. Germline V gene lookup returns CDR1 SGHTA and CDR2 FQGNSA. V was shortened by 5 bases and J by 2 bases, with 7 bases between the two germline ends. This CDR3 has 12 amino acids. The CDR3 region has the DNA TGTGCCAGCAGCCCAGTACCCTACGAGCAGTACTTC. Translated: CASSPVPYEQYF.

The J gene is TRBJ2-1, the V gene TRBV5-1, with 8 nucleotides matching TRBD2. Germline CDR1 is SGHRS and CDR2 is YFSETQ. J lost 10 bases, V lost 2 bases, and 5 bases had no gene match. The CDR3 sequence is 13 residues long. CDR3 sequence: CASSFNSGAEQFF. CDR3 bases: TGCGCCAGCAGCTTTAATAGCGGGGCAGAGCAGTTCTTC.

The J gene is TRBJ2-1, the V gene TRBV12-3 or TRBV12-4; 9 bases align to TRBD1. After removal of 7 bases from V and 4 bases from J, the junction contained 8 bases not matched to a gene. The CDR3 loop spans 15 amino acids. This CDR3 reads CASTLGTGSYNEQFF. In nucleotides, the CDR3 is TGTGCCAGCACCCTTGGGACAGGGAGTTACAATGAGCAGTTCTTC.

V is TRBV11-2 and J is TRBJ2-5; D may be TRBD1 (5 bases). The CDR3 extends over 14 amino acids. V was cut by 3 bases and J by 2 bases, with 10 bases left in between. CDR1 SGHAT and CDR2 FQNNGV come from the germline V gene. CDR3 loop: CASSFLTVQETQYF. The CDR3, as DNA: TGTGCCAGCAGCTTCTTGACAGTACAAGAGACCCAGTACTTC.

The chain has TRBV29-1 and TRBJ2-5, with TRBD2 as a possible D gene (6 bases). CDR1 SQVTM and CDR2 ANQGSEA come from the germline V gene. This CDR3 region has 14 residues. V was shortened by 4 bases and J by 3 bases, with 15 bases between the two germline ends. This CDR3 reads CSVGLGLVKETQYF. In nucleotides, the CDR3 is TGCAGCGTTGGCCTGGGACTGGTAAAAGAGACCCAGTACTTC. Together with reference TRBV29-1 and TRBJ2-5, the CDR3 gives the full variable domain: SAVISQKPSRDICQRGTSLTIQCQVDSQVTMMFWYRQQPGQSLTLIATANQGSEATYESGFVIDKFPISRPNLTFSTLTVSNMSPEDSSIYLCSVGLGLVKETQYFGPGTRLLVL.

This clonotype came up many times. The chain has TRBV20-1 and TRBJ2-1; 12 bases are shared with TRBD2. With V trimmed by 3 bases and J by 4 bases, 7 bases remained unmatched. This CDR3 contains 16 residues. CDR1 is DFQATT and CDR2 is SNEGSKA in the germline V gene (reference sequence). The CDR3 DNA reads TGCAGTGCTAGGTTACTAGCGGGGGGACGTTACAATGAGCAGTTCTTC. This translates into CSARLLAGGRYNEQFF.